Each of the 26 T cell receptor beta chains below was sequenced from the same sample in a study of blood T cell repertoires in COVID-19. The assay was immunoSEQ multiplex PCR, and TCRdb's table has in-frame clones only and misses some. This sample carries over 250,000 clones, roughly 80% of them seen once, and the ten largest clones take over 9%. The sequenced sample was peripheral blood. The receptor source for this set is a woman in her forties or fifties who had recovered from COVID-19.

The rearrangement links TRBV27 to TRBJ1-6; D remains ambiguous. CDR3 length: 18 amino acids. From germline, CDR1 is MNHEY and CDR2 SMNVEV (reference sequence). Between the trimmed V and J ends, which lost 0 bases and 10 bases, there was a span of 22 bases. The CDR3 sequence is CASSLSWERVAISSPLHF. DNA of the CDR3: TGTGCCAGCAGTTTATCATGGGAGAGGGTGGCTATTAGCTCACCCCTCCACTTT.

J is TRBJ2-2 and V is TRBV3-1 (or the pseudogene TRBV3-2); D ambiguous. V was clipped by 1 base and J by 6 bases, with 9 bases between them. Germline V gene data show CDR1 as LGHDT and CDR2 as YNNKEL (reference sequence). CDR3 size: 14 residues. The CDR3 nucleotides read TGTGCCAGCAGCCAAGCCCCTCCTTCCGGGGAGCTGTTTTTT. The encoded protein is CASSQAPPSGELFF.

In nucleotides, the CDR3 is TGTGCCAGCAGCAAGGACACGAAAAATTCACCCCTCCACTTT. It specifies CASSKDTKNSPLHF. The V call is TRBV9, the J call TRBJ1-6; D may be TRBD1 (5 bases). Germline CDR1 SGDLS, CDR2 YYNGEE. The CDR3 extends over 14 amino acids. V gave up 4 bases and J gave up 7 bases, with 12 bases separating them.

The chain uses TRBV28 and TRBJ2-2; D unresolved. Germline CDR1 reads MDHEN; CDR2 reads SYDVKM. CDR3 length: 14 amino acids. Deletions cut 1 base from V and 8 bases from J, with 11 bases between. In DNA, the CDR3 is TGTGCCAGCAGTTTATCTAGGCGGTCAGGGGAGCTGTTTTTT. It codes for CASSLSRRSGELFF.

This clone has a handful of counts. The rearrangement joins TRBV19 to TRBJ1-2, with D possibly TRBD1 on 6 matching bases. V was shortened by 6 bases and J by 8 bases, with 16 bases between the two germline ends. Germline V gene lookup returns CDR1 LNHDA and CDR2 SQIVND (reference sequence). The length of the CDR3 is 13 residues. CDR3 residues: CASSIRGDMGYTF. CDR3 coding DNA: TGTGCCAGTAGCATTCGAGGGGACATGGGCTACACCTTC.

In its sample, this clone was seen once. The gene calls are TRBV9 and TRBJ2-3, with 7 nucleotides matching TRBD2. Trimming removed 0 bases from V and 4 bases from J; junction bases left unmatched: 8. The CDR3 length is 16 residues. Germline V gene data show CDR1 as SGDLS and CDR2 as YYNGEE. Here the CDR3 DNA reads TGTGCCAGCAGCGTAGAGGGCGGGAGTAGCGCAGATACGCAGTATTTT. Translating it yields CASSVEGGSSADTQYF.

The gene calls are TRBV24-1 and TRBJ2-5; 7 bases fit TRBD1. The CDR3 is 17 amino acids. V shed 2 bases, J shed 6 bases, and the junction held 14 bases outside the gene matches. Germline CDR1 is KGHDR and CDR2 is SFDVKD. CDR3 nucleotides: TGTGCCACCAGTGATTATCTAGATGGGACAGTTAGAAAGACCCAGTACTTC. The encoded protein is CATSDYLDGTVRKTQYF.

The V gene is TRBV9, the J gene TRBJ1-2; no reliable D call. Germline V gives CDR1 SGDLS, CDR2 YYNGEE. CDR3 length: 13 residues. Trimming took 4 bases from V and 2 from J, leaving 9 bases between them. CDR3 region: CASSTNSNYGYTF. As DNA, the CDR3 is TGTGCCAGCAGCACAAACAGCAACTATGGCTACACCTTC.

The V call is TRBV21-1, the J call TRBJ1-5; the table's TRBD1 call for D was not verified on the DNA. TRBV21-1 is a recognized pseudogene. CDR3 length: 15 amino acids. The CDR3 loop is CASSRSGQGNQPQHF. CDR3 bases: TGTGCCAGCAGCCGTTCGGGACAGGGTAATCAGCCCCAGCATTTT.

The genes are TRBV7-9 and TRBJ2-3, with 10 bases matching TRBD2. Losses at the gene ends were 4 bases for V and 2 bases for J; bases not matched to a gene: 9. CDR1 and CDR2 (germline): SEHNR, FQNEAQ (reference sequence). The CDR3 sequence is 17 residues long. The CDR3 nucleotides are TGTGCCAGCAGCTCCCGTCCCACTAGCGGGAACACAGATACGCAGTATTTT. Its protein product is CASSSRPTSGNTDTQYF.

This chain joins TRBV19 and TRBJ1-2, with D possibly being TRBD1 (5 bases). Trimming stripped 5 bases from V and 7 bases from J, with 14 bases between. The CDR3 loop spans 13 amino acids. Germline CDR1 LNHDA, CDR2 SQIVND (reference sequence). CDR3 coding DNA: TGTGCCAGTAGTTCCCGGGACTCGGCTGGCTACACCTTC. It codes for CASSSRDSAGYTF. Full variable domain (rest looked up from reference TRBV19 and TRBJ1-2): DGGITQSPKYLFRKEGQNVTLSCEQNLNHDAMYWYRQDPGQGLRLIYYSQIVNDFQKGDIAEGYSVSREKKESFPLTVTSAQKNPTAFYLCASSSRDSAGYTFGSGTRLTVV.

The genes are TRBV28 and TRBJ2-7; D is possibly TRBD1 (6 bases). The CDR3 is 12 residues long. V was pared by 6 bases and J by 6 bases, with 12 bases between. The germline CDR1 and CDR2 sequences are MDHEN and SYDVKM. CDR3 coding DNA: TGTGCCAGCAGGAACAGGGATCGCGAGCAGTACTTC. Translated: CASRNRDREQYF.

This clone was recorded once. The chain joins TRBV4-1 to TRBJ2-4; 8 bases agree with TRBD1. Unmatched junction bases numbered 5, after V lost 0 bases and J lost 1 base. This CDR3 comprises 17 residues. The germline CDR1 and CDR2 sequences are MGHRA and YSYEKL. CDR3: CASSQERQGAAKNIQYF. DNA of the CDR3: TGCGCCAGCAGCCAAGAACGGCAGGGGGCTGCCAAAAACATTCAGTACTTC.

The rearrangement links TRBV27 to TRBJ1-1; maybe TRBD1 (6 bases). The V end was cut by 6 bases, the J end by 7 bases, with 15 bases between. The CDR3 is 13 amino acids. The germline CDR1 and CDR2 sequences are MNHEY and SMNVEV (reference sequence). CDR3 in amino acids: CASSPTGYGEAFF. In nucleotides, the CDR3 is TGTGCCAGCAGCCCTACAGGGTATGGTGAAGCTTTCTTT.

The chain is built from TRBV4-1 and TRBJ1-4, with 11 positions matching TRBD1. Trimming cost V 3 bases and J 7 bases; bases outside gene matches: 1. The germline V gene encodes CDR1 MGHRA and CDR2 YSYEKL. CDR3 size: 14 residues. The CDR3 loop is CASSQDRGLEKLFF. The CDR3 DNA follows: TGCGCCAGCAGCCAGGACAGGGGGCTTGAAAAACTGTTTTTT.

The chain carries TRBV24-1 and TRBJ2-2; possibly TRBD1 for D (5 bases). The V and J ends lost 3 bases and 4 bases respectively, with 8 bases between them. This CDR3 has 14 residues. Germline CDR1 KGHDR, CDR2 SFDVKD. Written as DNA, the CDR3 is TGTGCCACCAGTGATCCCCAGGGCACCGGGGAGCTGTTTTTT. As protein: CATSDPQGTGELFF.

The V call is TRBV2, the J call TRBJ1-3; 10 nucleotides line up with TRBD1. The CDR3 is 15 amino acids. V was clipped by 4 bases and J by 0 bases; unmatched bases: 0. Germline-derived CDR1 and CDR2 are SNHLY and FYNNEI. The CDR3 here is CASSGTGGSGNTIYF. In nucleotides, the CDR3 is TGTGCCAGCAGTGGGACAGGGGGCTCTGGAAACACCATATATTTT. Together with reference TRBV2 and TRBJ1-3, the CDR3 gives the full variable domain: EPEVTQTPSHQVTQMGQEVILRCVPISNHLYFYWYRQILGQKVEFLVSFYNNEISEKSEIFDDQFSVERPDGSNFTLKIRSTKLEDSAMYFCASSGTGGSGNTIYFGEGSWLTVV.

The rearrangement uses TRBV12-5 and TRBJ2-7, with D possibly matching TRBD1 (6 bases). Between the trimmed V and J ends, which lost 7 bases and 4 bases, there was a span of 17 bases. The CDR3 is made up of 14 amino acids. CDR1 LGHNT and CDR2 FRNRAP come from the germline V gene. The CDR3 protein is CASVSGVGEYEQYF. CDR3 DNA: TGTGCTAGTGTTTCAGGGGTGGGAGAGTACGAGCAGTACTTC.

The CDR3 bases are TGTGCCAGCAGCCACAGCGGGAGCGACGAGCAGTACTTC. Translated: CASSHSGSDEQYF. This sequence joins TRBV6-2 or TRBV6-3 and TRBJ2-7; 8 bases match TRBD2. Germline V gives CDR1 MNHEY, CDR2 SVGEGT. CDR3 length: 13 residues. The V segment lost 6 bases and the J segment 5 bases; nucleotides outside the gene matches: 6.

The CDR3 reads CASSQAVSGGKETQYF. Written as DNA, the CDR3 is TGTGCCAGCAGCCAAGCCGTGAGCGGGGGGAAGGAGACCCAGTACTTC. The genes are TRBV3-1 (or the pseudogene TRBV3-2) and TRBJ2-5; the match to TRBD2 covers 9 bases. J was trimmed by 5 bases and V by 1 base; bases with no gene match: 8. Germline lookup yields CDR1 LGHDT and CDR2 YNNKEL (reference sequence). The CDR3 is 16 residues long.

This clone showed up many times. The rearrangement uses TRBV7-9 and TRBJ2-3, with 7 bases that match TRBD1. Losses at the gene ends were 0 bases for V and 6 bases for J; bases not matched to a gene: 6. Per germline, CDR1 SEHNR and CDR2 FQNEAQ (reference sequence). The CDR3 extends over 15 amino acids. The CDR3 loop is CASSLATGPRDTQYF. CDR3 nucleotides: TGTGCCAGCAGCTTAGCGACAGGGCCTCGTGATACGCAGTATTTT.

The chain employs TRBV15 and TRBJ1-5; D uncertain. The CDR3 loop spans 13 amino acids. V was pared by 0 bases and J by 4 bases, with 4 bases between. Germline V lookup: CDR1 LNHNV, CDR2 YYDKDF (reference sequence). For the CDR3, the DNA is TGTGCCACCAGCAGAGATAAAAATCAGCCCCAGCATTTT. Its protein product is CATSRDKNQPQHF.

The chain couples TRBV12-3 or TRBV12-4 to TRBJ2-7; 8 nucleotides line up with TRBD1. The length of the CDR3 is 13 residues. V dropped 6 bases and J dropped 2; count of bases not matched to a gene: 3. The CDR3 sequence: CASSRTGTYEQYF. CDR3 DNA: TGTGCCAGCAGCCGGACAGGGACCTACGAGCAGTACTTC.

The chain joins TRBV7-2 to TRBJ2-1, with 9 bases lining up with TRBD2. Germline CDR1 is SGHTA and CDR2 is FQGNSA. J was trimmed by 0 bases and V by 6 bases; bases with no gene match: 3. There are 15 residues in the CDR3. In DNA form, the CDR3 reads TGTGCCAGCAGAAATAGCGGGAGCTCCTACAATGAGCAGTTCTTC. As protein: CASRNSGSSYNEQFF.

This chain's CDR3 is CASSLVQASSYNSPLHF. CDR3 nucleotides: TGTGCCAGCAGCTTAGTACAGGCCAGCTCCTATAATTCACCCCTCCACTTT. The J gene is TRBJ1-6, the V gene TRBV7-9; a weak D match, TRBD1 (5 bases). Germline-derived CDR1 and CDR2 are SEHNR and FQNEAQ (reference sequence). V was pared by 1 base and J by 0 bases, with 10 bases between. The CDR3 runs to 17 residues.

This clone has more than one count but fewer than ten. The J gene is TRBJ1-3, the V gene TRBV4-3; D is uncertain. Germline assignment: CDR1 LGHNA and CDR2 YSLEER. The CDR3 length is 15 residues. V was pared by 1 base and J by 4 bases, with 11 bases between. CDR3 sequence: CASSQGRASGNTIYF. In nucleotides, the CDR3 is TGCGCCAGCAGCCAAGGGAGGGCATCCGGAAACACCATATATTTT.